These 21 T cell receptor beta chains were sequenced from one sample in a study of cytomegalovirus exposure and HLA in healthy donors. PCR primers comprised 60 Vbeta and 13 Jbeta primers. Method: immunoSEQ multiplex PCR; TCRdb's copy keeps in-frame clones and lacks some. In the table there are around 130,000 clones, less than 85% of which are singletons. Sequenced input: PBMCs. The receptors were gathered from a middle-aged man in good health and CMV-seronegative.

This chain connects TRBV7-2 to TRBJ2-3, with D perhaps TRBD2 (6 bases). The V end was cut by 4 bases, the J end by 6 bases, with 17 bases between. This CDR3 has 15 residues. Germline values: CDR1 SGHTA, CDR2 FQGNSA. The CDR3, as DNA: TGTGCCAGCAGCTCACCGGGACTCCAAAAGGATACGCAGTATTTT. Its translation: CASSSPGLQKDTQYF.

This CDR3 reads CASSGQLLAPRPNEQYF. In nucleotides, the CDR3 is TGTGCCAGCAGTGGACAACTACTAGCGCCTAGGCCCAACGAGCAGTACTTC. This chain connects TRBV2 to TRBJ2-7; 7 nucleotides align to TRBD2. Trimming at V came to 4 bases and at J to 5 bases, leaving 17 bases not matched to a gene. The CDR3 contains 17 residues. Germline V gene lookup returns CDR1 SNHLY and CDR2 FYNNEI.

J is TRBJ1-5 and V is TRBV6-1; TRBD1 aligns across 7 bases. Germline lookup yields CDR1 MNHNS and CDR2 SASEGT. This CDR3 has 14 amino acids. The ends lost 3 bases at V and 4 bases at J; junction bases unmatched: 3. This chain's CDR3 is CASSDRQGNQPQHF. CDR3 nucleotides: TGTGCCAGCAGTGACCGACAGGGAAATCAGCCCCAGCATTTT.

CDR3 residues: CASSGGGFQETQYF. The CDR3 DNA sequence: TGTGCCAGCAGCGGGGGAGGGTTCCAAGAGACCCAGTACTTC. This rearrangement joins TRBV9 to TRBJ2-5; TRBD2 aligns across 7 bases. The CDR3 extends over 14 amino acids. V lost 3 bases and J lost 1; bases outside the gene matches: 3. The germline gives CDR1 SGDLS, CDR2 YYNGEE.

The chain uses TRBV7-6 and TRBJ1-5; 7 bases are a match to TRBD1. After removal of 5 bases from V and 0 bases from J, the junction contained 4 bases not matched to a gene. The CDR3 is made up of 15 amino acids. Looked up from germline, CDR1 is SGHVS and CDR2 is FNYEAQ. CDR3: CASSPGTASNQPQHF. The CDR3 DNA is TGTGCCAGCAGCCCCGGGACAGCTAGCAATCAGCCCCAGCATTTT. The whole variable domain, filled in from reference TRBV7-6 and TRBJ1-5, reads GAGVSQSPRYKVTKRGQDVALRCDPISGHVSLYWYRQALGQGPEFLTYFNYEAQQDKSGLPNDRFSAERPEGSISTLTIQRTEQRDSAMYRCASSPGTASNQPQHFGDGTRLSIL.

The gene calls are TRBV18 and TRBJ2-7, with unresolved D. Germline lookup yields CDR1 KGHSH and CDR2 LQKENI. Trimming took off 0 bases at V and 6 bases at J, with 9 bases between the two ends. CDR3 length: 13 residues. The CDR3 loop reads CASSPPSGLEQYF. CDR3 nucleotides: TGTGCCAGCTCACCACCGTCTGGGCTCGAGCAGTACTTC.

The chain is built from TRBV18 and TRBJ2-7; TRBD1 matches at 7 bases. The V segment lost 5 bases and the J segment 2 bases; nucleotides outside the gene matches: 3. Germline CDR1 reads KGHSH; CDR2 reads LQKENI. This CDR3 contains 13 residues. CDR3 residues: CASSIGQAYEQYF. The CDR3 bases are TGTGCCAGCTCAATCGGACAGGCCTACGAGCAGTACTTC.

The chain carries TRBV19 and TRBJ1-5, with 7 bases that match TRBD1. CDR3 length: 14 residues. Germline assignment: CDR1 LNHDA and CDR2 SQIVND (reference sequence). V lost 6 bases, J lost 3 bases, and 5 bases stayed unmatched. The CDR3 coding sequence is TGTGCCAGTAGCACACAGGGGTACAATCAGCCCCAGCATTTT. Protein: CASSTQGYNQPQHF.

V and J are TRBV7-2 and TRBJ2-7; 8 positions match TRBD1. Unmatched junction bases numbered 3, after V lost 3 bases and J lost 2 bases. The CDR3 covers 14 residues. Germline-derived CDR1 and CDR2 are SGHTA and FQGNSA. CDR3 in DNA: TGTGCCAGCAGCTTTCAACAGGGGGCCTACGAGCAGTACTTC. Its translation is CASSFQQGAYEQYF.

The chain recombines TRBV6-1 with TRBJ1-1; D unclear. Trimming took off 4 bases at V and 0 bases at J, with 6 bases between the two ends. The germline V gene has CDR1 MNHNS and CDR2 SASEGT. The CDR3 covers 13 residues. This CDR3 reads CASSATMNTEAFF. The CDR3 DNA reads TGTGCCAGCAGTGCAACAATGAACACTGAAGCTTTCTTT.

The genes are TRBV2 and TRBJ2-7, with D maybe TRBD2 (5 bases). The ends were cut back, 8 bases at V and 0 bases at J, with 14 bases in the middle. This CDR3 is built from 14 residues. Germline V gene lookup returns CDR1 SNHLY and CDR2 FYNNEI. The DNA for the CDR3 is TGTGCCAGCCGGATCGAGGGCAGCTCCTACGAGCAGTACTTC. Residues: CASRIEGSSYEQYF.

As DNA, the CDR3 is TGTGCCACCAGCCGTCGGAATCAGCCCCAGCATTTT. Its translation: CATSRRNQPQHF. The rearrangement links TRBV15 to TRBJ1-5; D not resolved. The ends were cut back, 5 bases at V and 4 bases at J, with 6 bases in the middle. CDR1 and CDR2 from the germline V gene are LNHNV and YYDKDF (reference sequence). The CDR3 is 12 residues long.

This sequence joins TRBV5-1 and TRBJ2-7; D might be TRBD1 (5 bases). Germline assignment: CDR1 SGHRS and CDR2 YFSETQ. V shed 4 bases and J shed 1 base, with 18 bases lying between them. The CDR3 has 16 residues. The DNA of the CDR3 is TGCGCCAGCAGCCTTGGTTGGACACCGAGATCCTACGAGCAGTACTTC. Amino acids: CASSLGWTPRSYEQYF.

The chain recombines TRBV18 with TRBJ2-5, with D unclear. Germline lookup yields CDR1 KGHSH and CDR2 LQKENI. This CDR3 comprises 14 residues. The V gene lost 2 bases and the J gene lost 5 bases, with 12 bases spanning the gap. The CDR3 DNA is TGTGCCAGCTCACCAACGGCTACGAGGGAGACCCAGTACTTC. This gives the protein CASSPTATRETQYF.

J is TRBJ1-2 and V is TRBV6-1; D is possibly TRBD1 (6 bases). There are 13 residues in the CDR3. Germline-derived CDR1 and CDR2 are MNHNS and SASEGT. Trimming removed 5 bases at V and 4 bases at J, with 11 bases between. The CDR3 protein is CASSLGHLYGYTF. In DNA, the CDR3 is TGTGCCAGCAGTTTGGGACACCTCTATGGCTACACCTTC.

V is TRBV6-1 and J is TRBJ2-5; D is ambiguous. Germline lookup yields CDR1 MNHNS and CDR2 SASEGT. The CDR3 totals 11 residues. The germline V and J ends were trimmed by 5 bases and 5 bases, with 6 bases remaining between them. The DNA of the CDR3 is TGTGCCAGCAGTCCTACGGAGACCCAGTACTTC. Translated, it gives CASSPTETQYF.

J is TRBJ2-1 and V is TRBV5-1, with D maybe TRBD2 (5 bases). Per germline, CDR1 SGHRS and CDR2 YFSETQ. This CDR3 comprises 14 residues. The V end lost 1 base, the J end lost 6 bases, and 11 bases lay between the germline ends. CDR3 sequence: CASSLNRAGNEQFF. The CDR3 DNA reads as TGCGCCAGCAGCTTGAATAGGGCGGGCAATGAGCAGTTCTTC. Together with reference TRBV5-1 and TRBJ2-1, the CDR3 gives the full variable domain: KAGVTQTPRYLIKTRGQQVTLSCSPISGHRSVSWYQQTPGQGLQFLFEYFSETQRNKGNFPGRFSGRQFSNSRSEMNVSTLELGDSALYLCASSLNRAGNEQFFGPGTRLTVL.

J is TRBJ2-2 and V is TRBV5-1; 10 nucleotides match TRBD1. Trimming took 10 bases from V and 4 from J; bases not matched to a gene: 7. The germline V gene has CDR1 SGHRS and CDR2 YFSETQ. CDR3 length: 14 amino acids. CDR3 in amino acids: CAGRQGALTGELFF. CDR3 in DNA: TGCGCCGGAAGACAGGGGGCGCTCACCGGGGAGCTGTTTTTT.

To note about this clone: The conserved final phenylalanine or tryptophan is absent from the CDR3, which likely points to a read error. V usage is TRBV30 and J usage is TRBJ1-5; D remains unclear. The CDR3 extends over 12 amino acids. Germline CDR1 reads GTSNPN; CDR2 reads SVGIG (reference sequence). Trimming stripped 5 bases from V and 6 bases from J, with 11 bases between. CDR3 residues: CAWGEVSQPQHV. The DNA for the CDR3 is TGTGCCTGGGGAGAGGTGAGTCAGCCCCAGCATGTT.

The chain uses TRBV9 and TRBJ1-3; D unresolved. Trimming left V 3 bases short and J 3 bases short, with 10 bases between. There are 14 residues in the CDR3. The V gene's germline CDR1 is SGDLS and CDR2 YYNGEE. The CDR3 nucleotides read TGTGCCAGCAGCGAAGGACGGGGTGGAAACACCATATATTTT. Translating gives CASSEGRGGNTIYF. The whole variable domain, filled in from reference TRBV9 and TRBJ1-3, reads DSGVTQTPKHLITATGQRVTLRCSPRSGDLSVYWYQQSLDQGLQFLIQYYNGEERAKGNILERFSAQQFPDLHSELNLSSLELGDSALYFCASSEGRGGNTIYFGEGSWLTVV.

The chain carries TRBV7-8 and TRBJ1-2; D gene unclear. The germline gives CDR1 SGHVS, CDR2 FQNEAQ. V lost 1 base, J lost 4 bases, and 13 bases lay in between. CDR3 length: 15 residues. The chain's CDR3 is CASSLGGGPVYGYTF. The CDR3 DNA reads TGTGCCAGCAGCTTAGGGGGAGGGCCGGTCTATGGCTACACCTTC.